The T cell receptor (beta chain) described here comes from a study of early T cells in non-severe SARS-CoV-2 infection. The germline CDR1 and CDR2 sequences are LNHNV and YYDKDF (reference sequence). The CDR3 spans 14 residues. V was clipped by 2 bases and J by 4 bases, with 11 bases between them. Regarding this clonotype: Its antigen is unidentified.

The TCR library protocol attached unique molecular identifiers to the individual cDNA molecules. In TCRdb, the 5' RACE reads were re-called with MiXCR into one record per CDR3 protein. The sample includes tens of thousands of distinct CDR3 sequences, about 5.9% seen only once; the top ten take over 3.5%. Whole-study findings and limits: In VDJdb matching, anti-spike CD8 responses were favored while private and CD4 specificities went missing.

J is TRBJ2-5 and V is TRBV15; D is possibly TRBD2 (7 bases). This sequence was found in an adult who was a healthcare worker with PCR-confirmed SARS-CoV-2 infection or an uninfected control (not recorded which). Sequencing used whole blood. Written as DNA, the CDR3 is TGTGCCACCAGCAGATTCCGGGGGGCAGAGACCCAGTACTTC. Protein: CATSRFRGAETQYF. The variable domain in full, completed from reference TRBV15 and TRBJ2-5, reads DAMVIQNPRYQVTQFGKPVTLSCSQTLNHNVMYWYQQKSSQAPKLLFHYYDKDFNNEADTPDNFQSRRPNTSFCFLDIRSPGLGDTAMYLCATSRFRGAETQYFGPGTRLLVL.